This T cell receptor (beta chain) was recorded in a study of blood T cell repertoires in COVID-19 (dated by TCRdb to the early 2020s). Regarding the study in general: The collaborator samples originated in the United States, Italy and Spain and spanned the acute and convalescent phases of COVID-19. The prospective study material was composed of cDNA or gDNA derived from T cells, B-cell-depleted T cells, or PBMCs. Subjects who had been exposed to COVID-19, were actively infected with it, or had recovered from it provided the deeply sampled blood TCRbeta repertoires that made up the dataset. The repertoires were released in a freely available public database intended as a resource for research on the immune response to SARS-CoV-2. The samples were drawn from two sources: the first 160 participants of the ongoing ImmuneRACE study, and 950 to 1,500 subjects contributed by 6 global collaborators. The sample metadata nearly always contained a de-identified subject ID, COVID-19 status, age in years and sex. Where available, HLA class I and class II types were obtained from metadata supplied by the sample provider rather than from assay-based typing. The investigation overall reported the following: The amount of clinical and demographic metadata varied by source and participant and was provided uncurated.

The CDR3 runs 14 amino acids, cysteine and phenylalanine included. Left in the record is the CDR3 DNA by itself, 42 bases read in frame from the first base. CDR1 and CDR2, looked up from the germline V gene, are SGHTA and FQGNSA. V is cut by 6 bases and J by 4 bases, and the space between the germline ends is 15 bases. The immunoSEQ Assay, a bias-controlled multiplex PCR, was used to amplify TCRbeta CDR3 regions from genomic DNA. The original pipeline was this. Within the assay, amplification of reference gene primers was used to estimate how many nucleated cells each sample contained. To quantify the absolute abundance of each unique TCRbeta CDR3 rearrangement, sequence reads were collapsed and filtered. For each sample, productive Simpson clonality was calculated by taking the square root of Simpson's diversity index across productive rearrangements. TCRdb retrieved this table from immuneACCESS and kept in-frame rearrangements only. Not all clones are present; in checked studies, unresolved V genes account for under half, and no reason is known for the remainder. V, J and clone size are those of that table, while D and trimming were read from the DNA. The sample yields over 100,000 clones; 70% to 85% were counted once. 2.5% to 3.5% of the sample is in the top ten clones.

The collaborating institutions used their own protocols to collect whole blood in K2EDTA tubes. Collaborator samples were shipped for TCRbeta analysis as frozen whole blood, isolated PBMCs, or DNA extracted from either sample type. Concerning this clone itself: Its antigen target is currently unknown. No base qualities exist here, and no much larger clone lies one base off it.

The TCR was taken from a woman older than 75 with active or convalescent COVID-19. The sequencing input was peripheral blood. Here the chain combines TRBV7-2 and TRBJ1-1, with TRBD1 perhaps the D gene, on 5 matching bases. For the CDR3, the sequence is CASRFQGLVTEAFF. The sequence in DNA is TGTGCCAGCAGATTCCAGGGTTTGGTCACTGAAGCTTTCTTT.